A single sample is the source of the 15 T cell receptor beta chains below, sequenced in a study of blood T cells in healthy people across ages. Sample-barcoded 5' priming and a J-beta primer mix drove a second PCR of roughly 6 to 12 cycles. MiXCR, applied by TCRdb to the 5' RACE reads, yields one record per CDR3 protein. The sample lists hundreds of thousands of distinct CDR3 sequences, approximately 53% seen once, with about a quarter in the top ten. The sample taken for sequencing was blood. The receptors stem from a middle-aged man in good health.

This clonotype has a handful of counts. The chain links TRBV30 to TRBJ2-3; TRBD2 aligns across 9 bases. This CDR3 is built from 18 residues. Trimming cost V 7 bases and J 4 bases; bases outside gene matches: 21. Germline lookup yields CDR1 GTSNPN and CDR2 SVGIG (reference sequence). In nucleotides, the CDR3 is TGTGCCTTGGATTCGGCGGGGACTAGCCACCTCCCCCCAGATACGCAGTATTTT. It codes for CALDSAGTSHLPPDTQYF.

This clonotype was seen more than once but under ten times. The rearrangement links TRBV7-2 to TRBJ1-2; 7 bases fit TRBD1. Germline V gene lookup returns CDR1 SGHTA and CDR2 FQGNSA. J was trimmed by 2 bases and V by 5 bases; bases with no gene match: 8. The CDR3 is 15 residues long. CDR3 bases: TGTGCCAGCAGCCCTAACAGGGGCACCAACTATGGCTACACCTTC. This encodes CASSPNRGTNYGYTF. Looking up the rest from reference TRBV7-2 and TRBJ1-2 gives the full variable domain: GAGVSQSPSNKVTEKGKDVELRCDPISGHTALYWYRQSLGQGLEFLIYFQGNSAPDKSGLPSDRFSAERTGGSVSTLTIQRTQQEDSAVYLCASSPNRGTNYGYTFGSGTRLTVV.

The V and J genes are TRBV20-1 and TRBJ2-7, with TRBD2 matching over 11 bases. With the DNA end fitting TRBJ2-5 better, the J assignment may be wrong. CDR1 DFQATT and CDR2 SNEGSKA come from the germline V gene (reference sequence). The CDR3 is made up of 15 amino acids. In DNA, the CDR3 is TGCAGTGCTAGTCATAGCGGGAGGGCCATAGAGACCCAGTACTTC. It translates to CSASHSGRAIETQYF.

The chain recombines TRBV28 with TRBJ1-4, with a possible D match to TRBD1 (5 bases). Between the trimmed V and J ends, which lost 5 bases and 4 bases, there was a span of 8 bases. CDR3 length: 13 amino acids. Germline V gives CDR1 MDHEN, CDR2 SYDVKM. This CDR3 reads CASSRDFNEKLFF. The DNA of the CDR3 is TGTGCCAGCAGTCGGGACTTTAATGAAAAACTGTTTTTT.

The chain carries TRBV12-3 or TRBV12-4 and TRBJ2-5, with 12 positions matching TRBD2. This CDR3 has 16 residues. Trimming at V came to 6 bases and at J to 4 bases, leaving 9 bases not matched to a gene. CDR3 region: CASRPTSGSGGETQYF. CDR3 nucleotide sequence: TGTGCCAGCAGACCGACTAGCGGGAGCGGTGGAGAGACCCAGTACTTC.

In the case of this clonotype: At one end, the junction sequence differs from germline, possibly due to a read error. The rearrangement uses TRBV3-1 and TRBJ2-5; D is unclear. This CDR3 has 14 residues. The germline gives CDR1 LGHDT, CDR2 YNNKEL (reference sequence). CDR3 DNA: TGTGCCAGCAGGAACCCGCGGTACCAAGGGACCCAGTACTTC. The encoded protein is CASRNPRYQGTQYF.

The CDR3 reads CASSFSPSPGALSISTDTQYF. CDR3 nucleotides: TGTGCCAGCAGTTTCAGCCCTTCGCCGGGAGCCTTATCTATTAGCACAGATACGCAGTATTTT. The chain links TRBV28 to TRBJ2-3, with D possibly TRBD2 on 6 matching bases. CDR3 size: 21 residues. CDR1 is MDHEN and CDR2 is SYDVKM in the germline V gene. Trimming stripped 3 bases from V and 0 bases from J, with 28 bases between. Looking up the rest from reference TRBV28 and TRBJ2-3 gives the full variable domain: DVKVTQSSRYLVKRTGEKVFLECVQDMDHENMFWYRQDPGLGLRLIYFSYDVKMKEKGDIPEGYSVSREKKERFSLILESASTNQTSMYLCASSFSPSPGALSISTDTQYFGPGTRLTVL.

The V call is TRBV28, the J call TRBJ1-5; D is unclear. CDR3 length: 12 residues. Between the trimmed V and J ends, which lost 5 bases and 3 bases, there was a span of 5 bases. The V gene's germline CDR1 is MDHEN and CDR2 SYDVKM. This CDR3 is CASSMDNQPQHF. The CDR3 DNA follows: TGTGCCAGCAGTATGGACAATCAGCCCCAGCATTTT.

This clonotype came up a few times. This may come from a read error, since a much larger clone is one base off. The V call is TRBV29-1, the J call TRBJ2-5, with a possible D match to TRBD1 (5 bases). The closer fit of TRBJ2-4 to the DNA end suggests the J call may be wrong. Germline V lookup: CDR1 SQVTM, CDR2 ANQGSEA. This CDR3 spans 12 amino acids. CDR3 sequence (DNA): TGCGGCGTGGAGCAGACAGAGGACATTCAGTACTTC. Amino acid sequence: CGVEQTEDIQYF.

The chain joins TRBV10-2 to TRBJ2-5, with D perhaps matching TRBD2 (5 bases). Germline CDR1 is WSHSY and CDR2 is SAAADI. V lost 9 bases and J 5 bases, leaving 16 bases between the germline ends. The length of the CDR3 is 13 residues. The CDR3, as DNA: TGCGCCAGTACCGGGATGGGTCCGGAGACCCAGTACTTC. Residues: CASTGMGPETQYF.

The chain combines TRBV7-8 with TRBJ2-5; the match to TRBD2 covers 15 bases. This CDR3 region has 17 residues. Trimming removed 3 bases from V and 1 base from J; junction bases left unmatched: 3. Germline values: CDR1 SGHVS, CDR2 FQNEAQ. The CDR3 reads CASSFEGLAGGQETQYF. CDR3 DNA: TGTGCCAGCAGCTTCGAGGGACTAGCGGGGGGCCAAGAGACCCAGTACTTC.

V gene TRBV19 combines with J gene TRBJ1-1, with D perhaps TRBD1 (6 bases). The length of the CDR3 is 14 residues. The germline CDR1 and CDR2 sequences are LNHDA and SQIVND (reference sequence). The ends were cut back, 9 bases at V and 4 bases at J, with 18 bases in the middle. CDR3 DNA: TGTGCCAGCCAAAAGAGGGGAGGGGGCACTGAAGCTTTCTTT. This gives the protein CASQKRGGGTEAFF.

A few counts support this clonotype. The chain links TRBV20-1 to TRBJ2-3; D gene unclear. CDR1 and CDR2 (germline): DFQATT, SNEGSKA (reference sequence). This CDR3 comprises 14 residues. The V gene lost 0 bases and the J gene lost 4 bases, with 11 bases spanning the gap. CDR3 sequence (DNA): TGCAGTGCTAGAGAAGTTCATCTGGCAGATACGCAGTATTTT. Translation: CSAREVHLADTQYF.

The rearrangement links TRBV5-1 to TRBJ2-1; 10 nucleotides agree with TRBD2. CDR3 length: 16 residues. Germline V CDR1 and CDR2: SGHRS, YFSETQ. V was clipped by 4 bases and J by 0 bases; unmatched bases: 4. For the CDR3, the DNA is TGCGCCAGCAGCATTAGCGGGAGGAGCTCCTACAATGAGCAGTTCTTC. It translates to CASSISGRSSYNEQFF.

The chain has TRBV2 and TRBJ2-1; TRBD1 aligns across 9 bases. CDR1 SNHLY and CDR2 FYNNEI come from the germline V gene. The CDR3 has 15 amino acids. V trimming: 3 bases; J trimming: 6 bases; junction bases outside the gene matches: 6. The DNA of the CDR3 is TGTGCCAGCAGTGACAACAGGGGGCATAGCAATGAGCAGTTCTTC. This encodes CASSDNRGHSNEQFF.